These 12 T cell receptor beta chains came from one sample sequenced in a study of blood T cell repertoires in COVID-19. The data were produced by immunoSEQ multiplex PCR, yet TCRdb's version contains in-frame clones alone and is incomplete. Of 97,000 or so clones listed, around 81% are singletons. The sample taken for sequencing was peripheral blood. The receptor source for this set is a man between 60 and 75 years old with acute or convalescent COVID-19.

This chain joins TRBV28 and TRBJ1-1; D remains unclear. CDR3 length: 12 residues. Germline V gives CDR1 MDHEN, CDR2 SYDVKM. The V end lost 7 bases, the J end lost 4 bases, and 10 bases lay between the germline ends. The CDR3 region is CASTIRGTEAFF. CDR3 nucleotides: TGTGCCAGCACTATAAGAGGCACTGAAGCTTTCTTT.

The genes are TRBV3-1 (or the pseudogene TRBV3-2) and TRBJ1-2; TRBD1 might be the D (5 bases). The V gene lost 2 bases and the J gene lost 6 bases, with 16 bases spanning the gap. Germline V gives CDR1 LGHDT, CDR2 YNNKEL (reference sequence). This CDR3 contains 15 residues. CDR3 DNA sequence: TGTGCCAGCAGCCAATCGGTGGACACCCCCCATGGCTACACCTTC. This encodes CASSQSVDTPHGYTF.

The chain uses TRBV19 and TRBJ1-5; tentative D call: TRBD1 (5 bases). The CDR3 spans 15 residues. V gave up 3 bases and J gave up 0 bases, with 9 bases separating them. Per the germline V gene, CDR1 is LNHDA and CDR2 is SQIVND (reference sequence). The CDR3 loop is CASSMTTDSNQPQHF. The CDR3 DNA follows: TGTGCCAGTAGTATGACGACAGATAGCAATCAGCCCCAGCATTTT. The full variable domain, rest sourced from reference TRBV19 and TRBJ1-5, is DGGITQSPKYLFRKEGQNVTLSCEQNLNHDAMYWYRQDPGQGLRLIYYSQIVNDFQKGDIAEGYSVSREKKESFPLTVTSAQKNPTAFYLCASSMTTDSNQPQHFGDGTRLSIL.

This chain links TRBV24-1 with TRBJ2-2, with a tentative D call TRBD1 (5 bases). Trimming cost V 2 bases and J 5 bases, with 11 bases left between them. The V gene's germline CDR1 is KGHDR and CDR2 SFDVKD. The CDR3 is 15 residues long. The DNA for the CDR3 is TGTGCCACCAGTGATTGGACAAAGGGAACCGGGGAGCTGTTTTTT. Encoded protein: CATSDWTKGTGELFF.

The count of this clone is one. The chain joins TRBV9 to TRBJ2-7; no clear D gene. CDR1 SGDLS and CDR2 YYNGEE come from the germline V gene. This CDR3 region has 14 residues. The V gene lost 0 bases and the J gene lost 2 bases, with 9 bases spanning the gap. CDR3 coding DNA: TGTGCCAGCAGCGTAGAAGCTTCTCCCTACGAGCAGTACTTC. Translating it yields CASSVEASPYEQYF. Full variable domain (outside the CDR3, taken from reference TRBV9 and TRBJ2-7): DSGVTQTPKHLITATGQRVTLRCSPRSGDLSVYWYQQSLDQGLQFLIQYYNGEERAKGNILERFSAQQFPDLHSELNLSSLELGDSALYFCASSVEASPYEQYFGPGTRLTVT.

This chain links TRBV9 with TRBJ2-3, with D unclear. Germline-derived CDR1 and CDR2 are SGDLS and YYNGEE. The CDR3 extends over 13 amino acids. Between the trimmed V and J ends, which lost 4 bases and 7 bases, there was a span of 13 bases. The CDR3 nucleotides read TGTGCCAGCAGCCCCCCAGGCCCTAATACGCAGTATTTT. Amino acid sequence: CASSPPGPNTQYF. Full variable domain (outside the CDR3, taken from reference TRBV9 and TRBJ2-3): DSGVTQTPKHLITATGQRVTLRCSPRSGDLSVYWYQQSLDQGLQFLIQYYNGEERAKGNILERFSAQQFPDLHSELNLSSLELGDSALYFCASSPPGPNTQYFGPGTRLTVL.

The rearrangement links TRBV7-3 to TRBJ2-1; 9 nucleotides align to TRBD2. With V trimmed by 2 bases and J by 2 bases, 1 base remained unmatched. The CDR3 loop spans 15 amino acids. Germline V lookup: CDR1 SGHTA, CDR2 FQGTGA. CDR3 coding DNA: TGTGCCAGCAGCTTAGGCGGGGGGGCCTACAATGAGCAGTTCTTC. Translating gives CASSLGGGAYNEQFF.

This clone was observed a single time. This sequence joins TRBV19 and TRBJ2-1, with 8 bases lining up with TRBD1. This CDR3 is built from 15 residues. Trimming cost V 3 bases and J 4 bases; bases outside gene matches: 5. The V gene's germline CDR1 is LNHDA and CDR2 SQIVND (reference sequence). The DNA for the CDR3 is TGTGCCAGTAGTATCAGCAGGGGGCCTTACAATGAGCAGTTCTTC. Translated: CASSISRGPYNEQFF.

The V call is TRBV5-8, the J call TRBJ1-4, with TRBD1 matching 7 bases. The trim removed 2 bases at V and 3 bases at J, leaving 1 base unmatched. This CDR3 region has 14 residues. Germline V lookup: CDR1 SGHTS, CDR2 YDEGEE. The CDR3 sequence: CASSFGTANEKLFF. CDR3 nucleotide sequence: TGTGCCAGCAGCTTCGGGACAGCTAATGAAAAACTGTTTTTT. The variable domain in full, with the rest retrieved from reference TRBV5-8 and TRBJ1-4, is EAGVTQSPTHLIKTRGQQATLRCSPISGHTSVYWYQQALGLGLQFLLWYDEGEERNRGNFPPRFSGRQFPNYSSELNVNALELEDSALYLCASSFGTANEKLFFGSGTQLSVL.

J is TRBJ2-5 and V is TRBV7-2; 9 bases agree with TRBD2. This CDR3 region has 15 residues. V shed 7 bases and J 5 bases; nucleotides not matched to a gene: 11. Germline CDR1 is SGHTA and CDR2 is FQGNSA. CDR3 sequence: CASTPHLGLAETQYF. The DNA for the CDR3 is TGTGCCAGCACCCCTCACCTTGGACTAGCGGAGACCCAGTACTTC.

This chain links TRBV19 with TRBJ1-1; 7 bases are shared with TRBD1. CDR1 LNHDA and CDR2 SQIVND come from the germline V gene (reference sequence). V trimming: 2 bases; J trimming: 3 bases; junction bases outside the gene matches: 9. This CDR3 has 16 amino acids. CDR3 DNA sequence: TGTGCCAGTAGTATAAAGGGACAGTTTCCATACACTGAAGCTTTCTTT. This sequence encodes CASSIKGQFPYTEAFF. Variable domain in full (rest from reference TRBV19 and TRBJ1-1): DGGITQSPKYLFRKEGQNVTLSCEQNLNHDAMYWYRQDPGQGLRLIYYSQIVNDFQKGDIAEGYSVSREKKESFPLTVTSAQKNPTAFYLCASSIKGQFPYTEAFFGQGTRLTVV.

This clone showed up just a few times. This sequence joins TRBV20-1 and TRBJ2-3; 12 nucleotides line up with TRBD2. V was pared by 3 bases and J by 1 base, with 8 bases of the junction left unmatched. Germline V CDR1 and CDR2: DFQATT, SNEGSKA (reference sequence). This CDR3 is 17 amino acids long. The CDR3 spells CSASSGLAGGGTDTQYF. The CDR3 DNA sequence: TGCAGTGCTAGTTCGGGCCTAGCGGGGGGGGGCACAGATACGCAGTATTTT.